Shown below are 29 T cell receptor beta chains from a single sample sequenced in a study of OX40 agonist ivuxolimab in advanced cancers. Clones were sequenced by immunoSEQ multiplex PCR, and TCRdb holds only the in-frame ones, with some missing. The sample lists over 75,000 clones; around 88% were seen once. The material was CD4+ or CD8+ T cells sorted from blood, obtained in a trial of the OX40 agonist ivuxolimab. The source of these receptors is an adult with an advanced solid tumor such as melanoma, head and neck, liver or kidney cancer.

The rearrangement uses TRBV10-1 and TRBJ1-1; D gene uncertain. V dropped 5 bases and J dropped 2 bases, with 15 bases sitting between them. The CDR3 runs to 15 residues. CDR1 WNHNN and CDR2 SYGVQD come from the germline V gene (reference sequence). DNA of the CDR3: TGCGCCAGCAGTTCAGGCTTCGGTGACAACACTGAAGCTTTCTTT. This encodes CASSSGFGDNTEAFF.

A single count supports this clone. The chain has TRBV28 and TRBJ1-1, with D perhaps matching TRBD1 (5 bases). V was trimmed by 5 bases and J by 1 base, leaving 11 bases between them. The germline gives CDR1 MDHEN, CDR2 SYDVKM. The CDR3 is 14 residues long. CDR3 in DNA: TGTGCCAGCAGTCCCGGTGGACAGAACACTGAAGCTTTCTTT. It is translated as CASSPGGQNTEAFF. The full variable domain, rest sourced from reference TRBV28 and TRBJ1-1, is DVKVTQSSRYLVKRTGEKVFLECVQDMDHENMFWYRQDPGLGLRLIYFSYDVKMKEKGDIPEGYSVSREKKERFSLILESASTNQTSMYLCASSPGGQNTEAFFGQGTRLTVV.

This clone came up a few times. The genes are TRBV5-1 and TRBJ2-2; 7 bases map to TRBD2. There are 16 residues in the CDR3. V was clipped by 2 bases and J by 6 bases; unmatched bases: 10. From germline, CDR1 is SGHRS and CDR2 YFSETQ. The CDR3 protein is CASSFSYSGVSGELFF. The DNA for the CDR3 is TGCGCCAGCAGCTTTTCCTACAGCGGGGTTTCCGGGGAGCTGTTTTTT.

The rearrangement joins TRBV4-1 to TRBJ2-3; D not resolved. Trimming pared 0 bases from V and 4 bases from J, leaving 17 bases between. This CDR3 comprises 17 residues. Germline CDR1 reads MGHRA; CDR2 reads YSYEKL. The CDR3 nucleotides are TGCGCCAGCAGCCAAGATATTGACGGTCGAGTGGCAGATACGCAGTATTTT. Its protein product is CASSQDIDGRVADTQYF.

The rearrangement joins TRBV19 to TRBJ1-2; 12 nucleotides align to TRBD1. The CDR3 loop spans 17 amino acids. CDR1 LNHDA and CDR2 SQIVND come from the germline V gene (reference sequence). J gave up 7 bases and V 6 bases, and 15 bases lay outside the gene matches. The CDR3 coding sequence is TGTGCCAGTAGGGGACCTCAGAGGGACAGGGGGCTTTCTGGCTACACCTTC. Protein: CASRGPQRDRGLSGYTF.

This clone was counted between two and nine times. This rearrangement joins TRBV11-2 to TRBJ1-5; no clear D gene. The CDR3 covers 13 residues. CDR1 is SGHAT, CDR2 FQNNGV, per germline. Trimming removed 2 bases from V and 8 bases from J, with 10 bases in between. CDR3 in amino acids: CASSLISGEPQHF. The CDR3 nucleotides are TGTGCCAGCAGCTTAATATCTGGTGAGCCCCAGCATTTT.

V usage is TRBV25-1 and J usage is TRBJ1-6, with unresolved D. V dropped 1 base and J dropped 11 bases, with 15 bases sitting between them. CDR1 and CDR2 from the germline V gene are MGHDK and SYGVNS. This CDR3 is built from 15 residues. CDR3 DNA sequence: TGTGCCAGCAGTGAATGGGCGGATCCCCATCCACCCCTCCACTTT. Protein sequence: CASSEWADPHPPLHF.

V is TRBV28 and J is TRBJ1-1, with D tentatively TRBD1 (5 bases). The CDR3 spans 11 residues. The ends were cut back, 4 bases at V and 11 bases at J, with 11 bases in the middle. CDR1 is MDHEN, CDR2 SYDVKM, per germline. The CDR3 coding sequence is TGTGCCAGCAGTTCCAGGGCCAGGGCTTTCTTT. Translating it yields CASSSRARAFF.

The table lists this clone with a few counts. The CDR3, as DNA: TGTGCCTGGAGTGTAGATGGGACAGTCTATGGCTACACCTTC. Protein product: CAWSVDGTVYGYTF. The chain carries TRBV30 and TRBJ1-2, with TRBD1 identical over 7 bases. The CDR3 runs to 14 residues. V lost 0 bases to trimming and J lost 4 bases; unmatched junction nucleotides: 5. From germline, CDR1 is GTSNPN and CDR2 SVGIG (reference sequence).

The V call is TRBV7-3, the J call TRBJ1-1; a possible D gene is TRBD1 (6 bases). Between the trimmed V and J ends, which lost 5 bases and 4 bases, there was a span of 17 bases. This CDR3 region has 15 residues. Germline values: CDR1 SGHTA, CDR2 FQGTGA. CDR3 in amino acids: CASSPSPQGVTEAFF. CDR3 bases: TGTGCCAGCAGCCCATCCCCACAGGGAGTCACTGAAGCTTTCTTT.

The chain has TRBV9 and TRBJ2-7, with D unclear. This CDR3 is 12 amino acids long. V lost 4 bases and J 0 bases, leaving 5 bases between the germline ends. The V gene's germline CDR1 is SGDLS and CDR2 YYNGEE. The CDR3, as DNA: TGTGCCAGCAGCCAGAACTCCTACGAGCAGTACTTC. Translated, it gives CASSQNSYEQYF.

The J gene is TRBJ2-3, the V gene TRBV6-1; TRBD1 agrees at 9 bases. Germline V gene data show CDR1 as MNHNS and CDR2 as SASEGT. The CDR3 spans 13 residues. J lost 13 bases, V lost 6 bases, and 11 bases had no gene match. The DNA for the CDR3 is TGTGCCAGCAGCGGGACCGGGACAGGGCCCGAGTATTTT. Translated: CASSGTGTGPEYF.

The genes are TRBV6-5 and TRBJ2-5, with 14 bases fitting TRBD2. V was clipped by 6 bases and J by 7 bases; unmatched bases: 4. Germline V gives CDR1 MNHEY, CDR2 SVGAGI. The CDR3 is 14 residues long. CDR3 in DNA: TGTGCCAGCAGGACTAGCGGGGGGGCGGTGACCCAGTACTTC. It is translated as CASRTSGGAVTQYF.

This chain uses TRBV5-1 with TRBJ1-1; TRBD1 aligns across 8 bases. This CDR3 spans 17 amino acids. CDR1 SGHRS and CDR2 YFSETQ come from the germline V gene. V was pared by 3 bases and J by 0 bases, with 10 bases of the junction left unmatched. The CDR3 spells CASSWGGQGGLNTEAFF. The CDR3 region has the DNA TGCGCCAGCAGCTGGGGTGGACAGGGAGGATTGAACACTGAAGCTTTCTTT.

The V call is TRBV6-1, the J call TRBJ2-2; D might be TRBD2 (6 bases). Trimming took 11 bases from V and 5 from J, leaving 15 bases between them. There are 13 residues in the CDR3. In germline, CDR1 is MNHNS, CDR2 SASEGT. This chain's CDR3 is CAGSGVGTGELFF. CDR3 DNA: TGTGCCGGCTCGGGAGTGGGGACCGGGGAGCTGTTTTTT.

This clone appeared a few times. The V call is TRBV6-5, the J call TRBJ2-7; 10 nucleotides line up with TRBD2. The junction had 7 bases not matched to a gene; V was cut back by 6 bases and J by 2 bases. Germline V CDR1 and CDR2: MNHEY, SVGAGI. The CDR3 extends over 15 amino acids. The CDR3 loop is CASSIAGGRAYEQYF. Written as DNA, the CDR3 is TGTGCCAGCAGCATAGCGGGGGGAAGGGCCTACGAGCAGTACTTC.

The rearrangement uses TRBV11-1 and TRBJ1-1; 7 bases are a match to TRBD1. Germline-derived CDR1 and CDR2 are SGHAT and FQDESV (reference sequence). CDR3 size: 15 residues. The V gene end was trimmed by 5 bases and the J gene end by 5 bases; junction bases not matched to a gene: 11. For the CDR3, the DNA is TGTGCCAGCAGCCCGCAAAACAGGGGAAGGACTGAAGCTTTCTTT. Its translation: CASSPQNRGRTEAFF.

The V call is TRBV5-1, the J call TRBJ2-7, with D hard to call. This CDR3 comprises 14 residues. Germline V gene lookup returns CDR1 SGHRS and CDR2 YFSETQ. Between the trimmed V and J ends, which lost 5 bases and 5 bases, there was a span of 17 bases. CDR3 sequence (DNA): TGCGCCAGCAGTTTCCCCGGAGCTAACCACGAGCAGTACTTC. It specifies CASSFPGANHEQYF.

This chain connects TRBV6-1 to TRBJ2-7; 12 bases are a match to TRBD2. V shed 2 bases, J shed 2 bases, and the junction held 1 base outside the gene matches. The CDR3 runs to 15 residues. CDR1 and CDR2 (germline): MNHNS, SASEGT. CDR3 nucleotides: TGTGCCAGCAGTGAACTAGCGGGAGGGGCCTACGAGCAGTACTTC. Residues: CASSELAGGAYEQYF.

The V gene is TRBV30, the J gene TRBJ2-7; D possibly matches TRBD1 or TRBD2 (6 bases each). CDR1 is GTSNPN, CDR2 SVGIG, per germline (reference sequence). The CDR3 contains 16 residues. The V end lost 6 bases, the J end lost 2 bases, and 23 bases lay between the germline ends. CDR3 sequence reads: CACQGGGGPITYEQYF. The CDR3 DNA reads TGTGCCTGTCAGGGAGGAGGGGGTCCGATAACCTACGAGCAGTACTTC.

This chain links TRBV27 with TRBJ1-1; TRBD1 matches at 7 bases. This CDR3 contains 15 residues. CDR1 and CDR2 from the germline V gene are MNHEY and SMNVEV (reference sequence). After removal of 7 bases from V and 0 bases from J, the junction contained 8 bases not matched to a gene. DNA of the CDR3: TGTGCCAGCACCCATCAACAGGGGATGAACACTGAAGCTTTCTTT. This translates into CASTHQQGMNTEAFF.

This chain joins TRBV10-3 and TRBJ2-1, with TRBD1 matching 10 bases. CDR3 length: 14 amino acids. V lost 4 bases to trimming and J lost 6 bases; unmatched junction nucleotides: 3. The V gene's germline CDR1 is ENHRY and CDR2 SYGVKD. The CDR3 DNA reads TGTGCCATCAGTGCTGGGACAGGGGCCAATGAGCAGTTCTTC. Translated: CAISAGTGANEQFF.

The rearrangement joins TRBV5-1 to TRBJ2-1; TRBD2 matches 9 bases. The V and J ends lost 4 bases and 5 bases, in that order; junction bases with no gene match: 7. Germline V CDR1 and CDR2: SGHRS, YFSETQ. The CDR3 is made up of 15 amino acids. Written as DNA, the CDR3 is TGCGCCAGCAGCGTTAGCGGGAGAGGGAACAATGAGCAGTTCTTC. It translates to CASSVSGRGNNEQFF.

The rearrangement joins TRBV30 to TRBJ2-3; 9 bases line up with TRBD2. CDR3 length equals 13 residues. CDR1 is GTSNPN and CDR2 is SVGIG in the germline V gene (reference sequence). V shed 4 bases and J 4 bases; nucleotides not matched to a gene: 3. CDR3 residues: CAWTLAGSDTQYF. CDR3 sequence (DNA): TGTGCCTGGACCCTAGCGGGGTCAGATACGCAGTATTTT.

Only a few counts were recorded for this clone. The V and J genes are TRBV7-8 and TRBJ1-2, with D possibly being TRBD1 (5 bases). From germline, CDR1 is SGHVS and CDR2 FQNEAQ. This CDR3 has 14 residues. V was cut by 3 bases and J by 6 bases, with 14 bases left in between. CDR3 coding DNA: TGTGCCAGCAGCTTGAACGAGTGGGGCGATGGCTACACCTTC. Translating gives CASSLNEWGDGYTF.

The genes are TRBV7-9 and TRBJ2-5; 7 nucleotides match TRBD2. With V trimmed by 5 bases and J by 2 bases, 8 bases remained unmatched. The CDR3 covers 15 residues. The germline V gene has CDR1 SEHNR and CDR2 FQNEAQ (reference sequence). Written as DNA, the CDR3 is TGTGCCAGCAGCCTAATGGGAGGGTTTCAAGAGACCCAGTACTTC. Residues: CASSLMGGFQETQYF.

The V gene is TRBV5-1, the J gene TRBJ1-1; TRBD1 agrees at 7 bases. CDR3 size: 15 residues. CDR1 SGHRS and CDR2 YFSETQ come from the germline V gene. V lost 4 bases, J lost 3 bases, and 9 bases stayed unmatched. CDR3 in DNA: TGCGCCAGCAGCGCGACAGGGTCCGGGTACACTGAAGCTTTCTTT. Translating it yields CASSATGSGYTEAFF.

The gene calls are TRBV18 and TRBJ2-2; D is possibly TRBD2 (5 bases). CDR1 and CDR2 (germline): KGHSH, LQKENI. The CDR3 loop spans 14 amino acids. V gave up 2 bases and J gave up 1 base, with 5 bases separating them. The CDR3 protein is CASSPGLNTGELFF. The CDR3 bases are TGTGCCAGCTCACCAGGACTGAACACCGGGGAGCTGTTTTTT.

The chain carries TRBV2 and TRBJ2-1; a weak D match, TRBD2 (6 bases). CDR3 size: 16 residues. Germline V CDR1 and CDR2: SNHLY, FYNNEI. Trimming removed 5 bases at V and 6 bases at J, with 20 bases between. The CDR3 region has the DNA TGTGCCAGCAGTAACCCCCGACTAGGAGGGTCCAATGAGCAGTTCTTC. Translating it yields CASSNPRLGGSNEQFF.